Listed below are T cell receptor beta chains from one sample, sequenced in a study of post-analysis software for immune sequencing data. TCRdb called the PCR reads again in MiXCR, with one record for every CDR3 protein. The sample gives about 760,000 distinct CDR3 sequences, roughly 27% of which show up once; around 0.55% is in the top ten. The sequenced sample was blood. The receptors originated from a girl between 10 and 17 years old with multiple sclerosis. Both conserved end residues are part of each CDR3. D genes are given only for firm matches. The size of a clone is reported for some rows only, either as once, few or many, or as a class for expanded clones.

d_gene: TRBD1; abundance: NA; j_gene: TRBJ2-6; v_gene: TRBV20-1; CDR3aa: CSALLWTGKTGANVLTF; CDR3nt: TGCAGTGCTCTACTTTGGACAGGAAAGACTGGGGCCAACGTCCTGACTTTC
d_gene: NA; abundance: few; j_gene: TRBJ2-3; v_gene: TRBV21-1; CDR3aa: CASGTNGPDTQYF; CDR3nt: TGTGCCAGCGGAACCAATGGACCAGATACGCAGTATTTT
d_gene: TRBD2; abundance: few; j_gene: TRBJ2-7; v_gene: TRBV27; CDR3aa: CASSREAGGLIEQYF; CDR3nt: TGTGCCAGCAGTAGAGAAGCGGGAGGGTTGATCGAGCAGTACTTC
d_gene: NA; abundance: NA; j_gene: TRBJ2-3; v_gene: TRBV11-2; CDR3aa: CASSLASASGTDTQYF; CDR3nt: TGTGCCAGCAGCTTGGCTAGCGCATCAGGCACAGATACGCAGTATTTT
d_gene: NA; abundance: NA; j_gene: TRBJ1-5; v_gene: TRBV4-3; CDR3aa: CASSQGTASNQPQHF; CDR3nt: TGCGCCAGCAGCCAAGGGACAGCCAGCAATCAGCCCCAGCATTTT
d_gene: TRBD1; abundance: NA; j_gene: TRBJ1-2; v_gene: TRBV29-1; CDR3aa: CSVERGHGYTF; CDR3nt: TGCAGCGTTGAGAGGGGGCATGGCTACACCTTC
d_gene: NA; abundance: NA; j_gene: TRBJ2-1; v_gene: TRBV20-1; CDR3aa: CSARLEGLLNEQFF; CDR3nt: TGCAGTGCTAGACTGGAGGGCCTACTGAATGAGCAGTTCTTC
d_gene: NA; abundance: few; j_gene: TRBJ2-1; v_gene: TRBV28; CDR3aa: CASSWGGNYNEQFF; CDR3nt: TGTGCCAGCAGTTGGGGGGGCAACTACAATGAGCAGTTCTTC
d_gene: NA; abundance: few; j_gene: TRBJ2-7; v_gene: TRBV24-1; CDR3aa: CATSNPGTHEQYF; CDR3nt: TGTGCCACCAGTAACCCCGGGACCCACGAGCAGTACTTC
d_gene: NA; abundance: many; j_gene: TRBJ1-2; v_gene: TRBV24-1; CDR3aa: CATSAGYGYTF; CDR3nt: TGTGCCACCAGTGCCGGCTATGGCTACACCTTC
d_gene: TRBD2; abundance: NA; j_gene: TRBJ2-1; v_gene: TRBV5-1; CDR3aa: CASSLGPAGVYNEQFF; CDR3nt: TGCGCCAGCAGCTTGGGGCCAGCGGGGGTGTACAATGAGCAGTTCTTC
d_gene: NA; abundance: few; j_gene: TRBJ2-7; v_gene: TRBV21-1; CDR3aa: CASSTLDRGPLDEQYF; CDR3nt: TGTGCCAGCAGCACCCTGGACAGGGGGCCTCTCGACGAGCAGTACTTC
d_gene: TRBD2; abundance: NA; j_gene: TRBJ2-5; v_gene: TRBV20-1; CDR3aa: CSAEGTSGEETQYF; CDR3nt: TGCAGTGCTGAAGGGACTAGCGGGGAAGAGACCCAGTACTTC
d_gene: NA; abundance: NA; j_gene: TRBJ2-5; v_gene: TRBV4-1; CDR3aa: CASSQEGEDLWKIQETQYF; CDR3nt: TGCGCCAGCAGCCAAGAGGGAGAAGATCTGTGGAAGATCCAAGAGACCCAGTACTTC
d_gene: NA; abundance: few; j_gene: TRBJ2-3; v_gene: TRBV6-5; CDR3aa: CASSYLNTDTQYF; CDR3nt: TGTGCCAGCAGTTACTTGAACACAGATACGCAGTATTTT
d_gene: TRBD1; abundance: few; j_gene: TRBJ2-5; v_gene: TRBV2; CDR3aa: CASIYTRTGRETQYF; CDR3nt: TGTGCCAGCATCTACACGAGGACAGGGCGAGAGACCCAGTACTTC
d_gene: NA; abundance: NA; j_gene: TRBJ2-1; v_gene: TRBV11-2; CDR3aa: CASREGRNEQFF; CDR3nt: TGTGCCAGCAGGGAGGGGCGCAATGAGCAGTTCTTC
d_gene: TRBD2; abundance: NA; j_gene: TRBJ2-3; v_gene: TRBV7-9; CDR3aa: CASSFSGMRRVDTQYF; CDR3nt: TGTGCCAGCAGCTTTAGCGGGATGAGACGGGTAGATACGCAGTATTTT
d_gene: TRBD2; abundance: NA; j_gene: TRBJ2-7; v_gene: TRBV20-1; CDR3aa: CSARDVGLAGLVYEQYF; CDR3nt: TGCAGTGCTAGGGACGTCGGACTAGCGGGACTAGTCTACGAGCAGTACTTC
d_gene: NA; abundance: NA; j_gene: TRBJ2-5; v_gene: TRBV3-1; CDR3aa: CASSWGPLKETQYF; CDR3nt: TGTGCCAGCAGCTGGGGTCCGCTTAAGGAGACCCAGTACTTC
d_gene: TRBD2; abundance: NA; j_gene: TRBJ2-5; v_gene: TRBV6-6; CDR3aa: CASSLTGGGHYGQYF; CDR3nt: TGTGCCAGCAGTCTAACAGGCGGGGGGCACTACGGGCAGTACTTC
d_gene: NA; abundance: few; j_gene: TRBJ2-1; v_gene: TRBV2; CDR3aa: CASSDTAGQFF; CDR3nt: TGTGCCAGCAGTGATACAGCAGGGCAGTTCTTC